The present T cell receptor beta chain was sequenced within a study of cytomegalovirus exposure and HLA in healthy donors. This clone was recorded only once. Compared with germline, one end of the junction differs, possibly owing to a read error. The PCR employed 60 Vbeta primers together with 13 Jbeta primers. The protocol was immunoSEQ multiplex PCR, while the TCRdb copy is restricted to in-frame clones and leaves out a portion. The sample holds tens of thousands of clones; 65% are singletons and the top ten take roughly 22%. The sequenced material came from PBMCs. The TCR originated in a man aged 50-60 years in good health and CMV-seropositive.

CDR3 region: CKAGGEYAFF. The CDR3, as DNA: TGTAAAGCGGGTGGGGAGTATGCTTTCTTT. The chain is built from TRBV20-1 and TRBJ1-1; D call uncertain. The V gene's germline CDR1 is DFQATT and CDR2 SNEGSKA (reference sequence). CDR3 length: 10 residues.